Each of the 8 T cell receptor beta chains below was sequenced from the same sample in a study of blood T cells in healthy people across ages. The use of a sample-barcoded 5' primer and a J-beta primer mix characterized a second PCR of about 7 to 12 cycles. Each CDR3 protein is one row after TCRdb ran MiXCR on the 5' RACE reads. This sample has around 780,000 distinct CDR3 sequences, with around 25% found just once. These sequences were also reported in another study, on T cells of mothers and their children.

The sample was blood. These receptors all stem from a boy between 10 and 17 years old in good health.

CDR3 sequence reads: CAWRIQGGETQYF. CDR3 nucleotide sequence: TGTGCCTGGAGAATACAGGGAGGAGAGACCCAGTACTTC. This sequence joins TRBV30 and TRBJ2-5; possibly TRBD1 or TRBD2 for D (6 bases each). The length of the CDR3 is 13 residues. Germline CDR1 reads GTSNPN; CDR2 reads SVGIG (reference sequence). Trimming stripped 3 bases from V and 4 bases from J, with 12 bases between.

The chain employs TRBV7-2 and TRBJ1-2, with 8 bases that match TRBD1. Germline-derived CDR1 and CDR2 are SGHTA and FQGNSA. The V segment lost 2 bases and the J segment 8 bases; nucleotides outside the gene matches: 4. This CDR3 contains 13 residues. CDR3 region: CASSLNRGDGYTF. CDR3 DNA: TGTGCCAGCAGCTTAAACAGGGGGGACGGCTACACCTTC.

This clonotype was found a few times. J is TRBJ2-5 and V is TRBV20-1; D might be TRBD1 (5 bases). The last part of the DNA fits TRBJ2-1 better; the J call may be wrong. Looked up from germline, CDR1 is DFQATT and CDR2 is SNEGSKA (reference sequence). There are 15 residues in the CDR3. CDR3 residues: CSAPGQGARYNEQFF. CDR3 DNA: TGCAGTGCTCCGGGCCAAGGGGCGAGATACAATGAGCAGTTCTTC.

This clonotype appeared a few times. An end of the junction differs from the germline gene, which may be a read error. The chain links TRBV5-1 to TRBJ1-2; D is ambiguous. CDR1 is SGHRS, CDR2 YFSETQ, per germline. CDR3 size: 14 residues. The CDR3 nucleotides are TGCACCAGCAGCTTTGGGGAGCCCAACTATGGCTACACCTTC. This encodes CTSSFGEPNYGYTF.

The chain is built from TRBV2 and TRBJ2-5, with D perhaps matching TRBD1 (6 bases). Per germline, CDR1 SNHLY and CDR2 FYNNEI. The CDR3 spans 15 residues. Trimming shortened V by 0 bases and J by 3 bases, and 11 bases separated the two germline ends. In nucleotides, the CDR3 is TGTGCCAGCAGTGAAGCGGGCAGGGGAAAAGAGACCCAGTACTTC. It yields the protein CASSEAGRGKETQYF.

The V call is TRBV2, the J call TRBJ2-1, with D hard to call. V was pared by 5 bases and J by 4 bases, with 9 bases between. The CDR3 is 13 amino acids. CDR1 is SNHLY and CDR2 is FYNNEI in the germline V gene. DNA of the CDR3: TGTGCCAGCAGTACCGACGGATACAATGAGCAGTTCTTC. This gives the protein CASSTDGYNEQFF.

A remark on this clonotype: Sequence at one end of the junction differs from germline and may be a read error. The rearrangement joins TRBV6-6 to TRBJ2-6, with 8 bases matching TRBD1. The CDR3 runs 15 residues. CDR1 is MNHNY, CDR2 SVGAGI, per germline (reference sequence). The CDR3 DNA reads as TGTGCCAGCAGTAACTCAGGGGGCATGGCCAACGTCCTGACTTTC. It translates to CASSNSGGMANVLTF.

This sequence joins TRBV3-1 and TRBJ2-7; 9 bases agree with TRBD1. The trim removed 0 bases at V and 6 bases at J, leaving 9 bases unmatched. Germline V CDR1 and CDR2: LGHDT, YNNKEL (reference sequence). The CDR3 contains 16 residues. This CDR3 reads CASSQDAGTGLGEQYF. The CDR3 nucleotides are TGTGCCAGCAGCCAAGATGCCGGGACAGGGCTTGGCGAGCAGTACTTC.